Below are 9 T cell receptor beta chains sequenced from a single sample in a study of blood T cell repertoires in COVID-19. The data were produced by immunoSEQ multiplex PCR, yet TCRdb's version contains in-frame clones alone and is incomplete. The table includes over 85,000 clones, about 76% detected once. Sequenced sample: peripheral blood. Every receptor here comes from a human donor in a cohort sampled during active COVID-19.

This clone occurred once. V gene TRBV5-4 combines with J gene TRBJ2-2; 11 positions match TRBD2. The germline CDR1 and CDR2 sequences are SGHNT and YYREEE (reference sequence). CDR3 size: 17 residues. The junction had 12 bases not matched to a gene; V was cut back by 4 bases and J by 7 bases. In DNA form, the CDR3 reads TGTGCCAGCAGCCCGAGACTAGCGGGACCCCAGGGCGGGGAGCTGTTTTTT. Translated: CASSPRLAGPQGGELFF.

The chain recombines TRBV2 with TRBJ1-5, with TRBD1 identical over 11 bases. Germline values: CDR1 SNHLY, CDR2 FYNNEI. CDR3 length equals 15 residues. Trimming removed 4 bases from V and 3 bases from J; junction bases left unmatched: 2. CDR3 amino acids: CASSGGQGVNQPQHF. The CDR3 nucleotides read TGTGCCAGCAGTGGGGGACAGGGGGTCAATCAGCCCCAGCATTTT.

The chain employs TRBV18 and TRBJ1-3; no firm D call. V shed 3 bases and J shed 1 base, with 7 bases lying between them. Germline values: CDR1 KGHSH, CDR2 LQKENI. This CDR3 has 14 amino acids. The CDR3 sequence is CASSPSGSGNTIYF. DNA for the CDR3: TGTGCCAGCTCACCGAGCGGTTCTGGAAACACCATATATTTT.

CDR3 in amino acids: CASSLDRGRTEAFF. CDR3 DNA: TGCGCCAGCAGCCTGGACAGGGGGCGTACTGAAGCTTTCTTT. This chain links TRBV5-1 with TRBJ1-1, with 11 bases that match TRBD1. The germline gives CDR1 SGHRS, CDR2 YFSETQ. The CDR3 is 14 amino acids. Germline trimming cut 4 bases from V and 5 bases from J; bases unmatched to any gene: 4.

V is TRBV27 and J is TRBJ2-2; D not certain. There are 16 residues in the CDR3. V was shortened by 7 bases and J by 1 base, with 16 bases between the two germline ends. The germline gives CDR1 MNHEY, CDR2 SMNVEV (reference sequence). CDR3 coding DNA: TGTGCCAGCATCGCTGTGGCCGGGTGGAACACCGGGGAGCTGTTTTTT. Residues: CASIAVAGWNTGELFF.

This clone has just a few counts. This CDR3 reads CASSGFSGNSYNEQFF. As DNA, the CDR3 is TGTGCCAGCAGTGGATTTAGCGGGAACTCCTACAATGAGCAGTTCTTC. The chain joins TRBV6-2 or TRBV6-3 to TRBJ2-1, with 8 bases that match TRBD2. CDR3 length equals 16 residues. Germline V gene sequence: CDR1 MNHEY, CDR2 SVGEGT. The junction had 6 bases not matched to a gene; V was cut back by 5 bases and J by 0 bases.

The chain couples TRBV6-5 to TRBJ1-1; no clear D. The V end was cut by 0 bases, the J end by 5 bases, with 7 bases between. Per germline, CDR1 MNHEY and CDR2 SVGAGI. This CDR3 contains 13 residues. As DNA, the CDR3 is TGTGCCAGCAGTTACTCGGCGGAGACTGAAGCTTTCTTT. Translating it yields CASSYSAETEAFF.

This clone was counted a few times. The rearrangement joins TRBV4-2 to TRBJ2-7; TRBD2 matches 9 bases. Germline V lookup: CDR1 LGHNA, CDR2 YNFKEQ. This CDR3 is built from 15 residues. The ends lost 6 bases at V and 4 bases at J; junction bases unmatched: 10. The CDR3 is CASSLAGQNGYEQYF. CDR3 nucleotide sequence: TGTGCCAGCAGTCTAGCGGGGCAGAACGGGTACGAGCAGTACTTC.

The rearrangement uses TRBV5-1 and TRBJ1-4; D is unresolved. The germline V gene encodes CDR1 SGHRS and CDR2 YFSETQ. V lost 4 bases, J lost 0 bases, and 16 bases lay in between. The length of the CDR3 is 17 residues. The CDR3 DNA sequence: TGCGCCAGCAGCCAGCGACCGGGATTTGCAACTAATGAAAAACTGTTTTTT. Translated: CASSQRPGFATNEKLFF.